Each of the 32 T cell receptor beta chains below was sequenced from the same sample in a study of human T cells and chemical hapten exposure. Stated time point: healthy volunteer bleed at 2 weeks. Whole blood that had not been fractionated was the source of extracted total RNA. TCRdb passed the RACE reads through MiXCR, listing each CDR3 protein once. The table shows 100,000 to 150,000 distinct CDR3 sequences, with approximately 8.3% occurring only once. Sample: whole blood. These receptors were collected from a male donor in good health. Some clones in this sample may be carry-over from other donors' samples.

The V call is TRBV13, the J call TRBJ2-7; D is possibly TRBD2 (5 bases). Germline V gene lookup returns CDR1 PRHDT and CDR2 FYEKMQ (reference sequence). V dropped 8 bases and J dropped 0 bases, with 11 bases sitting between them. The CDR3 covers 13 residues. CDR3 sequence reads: CASGAGGSYEQYF. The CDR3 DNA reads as TGTGCCAGCGGAGCCGGAGGCTCCTACGAGCAGTACTTC.

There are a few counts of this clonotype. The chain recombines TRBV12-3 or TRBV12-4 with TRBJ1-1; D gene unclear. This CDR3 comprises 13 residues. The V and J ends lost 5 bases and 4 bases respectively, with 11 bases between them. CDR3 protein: CASSKGVGTEAFF. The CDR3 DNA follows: TGTGCCAGCAGTAAGGGTGTTGGCACTGAAGCTTTCTTT.

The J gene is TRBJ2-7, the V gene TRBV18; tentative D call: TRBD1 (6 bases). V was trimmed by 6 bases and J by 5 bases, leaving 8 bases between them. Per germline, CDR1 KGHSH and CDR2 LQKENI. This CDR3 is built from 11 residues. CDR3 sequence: CASSAGDEQYF. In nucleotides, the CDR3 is TGTGCCAGCTCGGCAGGGGACGAGCAGTACTTC.

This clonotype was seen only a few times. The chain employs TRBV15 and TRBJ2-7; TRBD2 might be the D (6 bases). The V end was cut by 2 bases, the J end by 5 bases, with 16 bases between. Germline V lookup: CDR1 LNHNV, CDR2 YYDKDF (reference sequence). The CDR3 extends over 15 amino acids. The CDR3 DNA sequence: TGTGCCACCAGCAGATCCAGAGCGGGCGGAGACGAGCAGTACTTC. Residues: CATSRSRAGGDEQYF.

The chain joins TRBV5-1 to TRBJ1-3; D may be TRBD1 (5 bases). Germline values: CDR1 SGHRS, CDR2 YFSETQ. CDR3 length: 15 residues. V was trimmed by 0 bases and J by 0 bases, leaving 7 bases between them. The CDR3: CASSLGDSSGNTIYF. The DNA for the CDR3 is TGCGCCAGCAGCTTGGGAGACAGCTCTGGAAACACCATATATTTT.

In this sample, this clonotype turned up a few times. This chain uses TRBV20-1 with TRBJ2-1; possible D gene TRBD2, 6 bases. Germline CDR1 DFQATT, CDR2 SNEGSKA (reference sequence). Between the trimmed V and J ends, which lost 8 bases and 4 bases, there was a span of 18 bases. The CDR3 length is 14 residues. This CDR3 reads CSPTGLALYNEQFF. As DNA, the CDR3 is TGCAGTCCGACGGGGCTAGCGCTATACAATGAGCAGTTCTTC.

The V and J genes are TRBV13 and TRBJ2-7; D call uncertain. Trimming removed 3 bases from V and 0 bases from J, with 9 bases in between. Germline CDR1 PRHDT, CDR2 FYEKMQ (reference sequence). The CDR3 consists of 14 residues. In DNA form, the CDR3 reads TGTGCCAGCAGCTTGGGCAGAAACTCCTACGAGCAGTACTTC. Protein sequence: CASSLGRNSYEQYF.

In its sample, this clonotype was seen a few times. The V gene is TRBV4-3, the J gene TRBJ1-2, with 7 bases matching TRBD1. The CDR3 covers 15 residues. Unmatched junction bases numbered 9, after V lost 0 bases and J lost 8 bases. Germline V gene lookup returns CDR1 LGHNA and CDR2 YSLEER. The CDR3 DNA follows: TGCGCCAGCAGCCAAGATAAGGGACAGTCGTGGGGCTACACCTTC. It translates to CASSQDKGQSWGYTF.

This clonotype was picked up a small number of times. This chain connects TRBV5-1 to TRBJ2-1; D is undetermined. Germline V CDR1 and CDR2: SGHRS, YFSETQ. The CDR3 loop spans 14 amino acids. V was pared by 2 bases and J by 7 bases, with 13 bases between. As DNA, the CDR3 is TGCGCCAGCAGCTTAAATGGGGTCCGGAATGAGCAGTTCTTC. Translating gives CASSLNGVRNEQFF.

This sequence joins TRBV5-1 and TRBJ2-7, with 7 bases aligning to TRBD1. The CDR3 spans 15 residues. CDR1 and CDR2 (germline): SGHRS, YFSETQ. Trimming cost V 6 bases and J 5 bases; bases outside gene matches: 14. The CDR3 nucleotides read TGCGCCAGCAATAACCCCCCCACAGGGGAGAACGAGCAGTACTTC. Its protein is CASNNPPTGENEQYF.

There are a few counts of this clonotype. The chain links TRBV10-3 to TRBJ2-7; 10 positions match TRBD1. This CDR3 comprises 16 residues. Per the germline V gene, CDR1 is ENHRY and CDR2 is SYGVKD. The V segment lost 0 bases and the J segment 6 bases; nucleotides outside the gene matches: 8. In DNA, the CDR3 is TGTGCCATCAGTGAGTCCGAGGGGACAGGGGAAATCGAGCAGTACTTC. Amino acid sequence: CAISESEGTGEIEQYF.

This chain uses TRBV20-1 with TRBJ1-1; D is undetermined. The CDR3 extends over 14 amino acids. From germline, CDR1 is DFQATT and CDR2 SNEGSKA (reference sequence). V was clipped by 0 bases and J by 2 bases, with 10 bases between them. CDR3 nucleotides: TGCAGTGCTAGAGATGCGCGGAAAAACACTGAAGCTTTCTTT. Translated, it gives CSARDARKNTEAFF.

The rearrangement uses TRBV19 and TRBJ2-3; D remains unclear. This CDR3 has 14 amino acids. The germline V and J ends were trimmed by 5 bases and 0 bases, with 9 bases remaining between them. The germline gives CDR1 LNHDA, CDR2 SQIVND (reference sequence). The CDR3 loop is CASSQQSSTDTQYF. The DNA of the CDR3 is TGTGCCAGTAGTCAACAGTCTAGCACAGATACGCAGTATTTT.

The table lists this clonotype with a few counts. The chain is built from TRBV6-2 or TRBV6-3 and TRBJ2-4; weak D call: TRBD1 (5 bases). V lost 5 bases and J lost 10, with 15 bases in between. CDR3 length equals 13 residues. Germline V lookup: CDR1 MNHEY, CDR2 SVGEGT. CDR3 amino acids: CASSLDSAPIQYF. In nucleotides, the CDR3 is TGTGCCAGCAGTCTTGACAGCGCTCCGATTCAGTACTTC.

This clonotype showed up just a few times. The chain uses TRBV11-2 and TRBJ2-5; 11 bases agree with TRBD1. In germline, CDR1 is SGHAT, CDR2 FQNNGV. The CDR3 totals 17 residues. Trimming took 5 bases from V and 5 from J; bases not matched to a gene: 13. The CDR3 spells CASSAIGQGASMETQYF. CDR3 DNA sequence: TGTGCCAGCAGCGCTATTGGACAGGGGGCGAGTATGGAGACCCAGTACTTC. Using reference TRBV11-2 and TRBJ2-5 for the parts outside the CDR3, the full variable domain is EAGVAQSPRYKIIEKRQSVAFWCNPISGHATLYWYQQILGQGPKLLIQFQNNGVVDDSQLPKDRFSAERLKGVDSTLKIQPAKLEDSAVYLCASSAIGQGASMETQYFGPGTRLLVL.

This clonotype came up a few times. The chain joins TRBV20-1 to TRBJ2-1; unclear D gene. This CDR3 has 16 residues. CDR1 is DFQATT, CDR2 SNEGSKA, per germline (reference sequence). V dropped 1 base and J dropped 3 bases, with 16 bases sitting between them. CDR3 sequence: CSARAPDGRFYNEQFF. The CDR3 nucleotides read TGCAGTGCTAGAGCCCCCGATGGGCGGTTCTACAATGAGCAGTTCTTC.

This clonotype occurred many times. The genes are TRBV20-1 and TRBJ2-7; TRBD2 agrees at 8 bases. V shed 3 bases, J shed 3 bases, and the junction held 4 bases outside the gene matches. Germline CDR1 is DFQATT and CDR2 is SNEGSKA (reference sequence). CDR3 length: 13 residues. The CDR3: CSASWAGGYEQYF. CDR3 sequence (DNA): TGCAGTGCTAGTTGGGCGGGGGGCTACGAGCAGTACTTC.

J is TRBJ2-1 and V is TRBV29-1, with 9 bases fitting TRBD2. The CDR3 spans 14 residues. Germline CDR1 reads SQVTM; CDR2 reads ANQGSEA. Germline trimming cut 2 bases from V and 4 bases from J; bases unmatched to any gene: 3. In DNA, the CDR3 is TGCAGCGTTGAACCCGCGGGGGGGTACAATGAGCAGTTCTTC. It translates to CSVEPAGGYNEQFF.

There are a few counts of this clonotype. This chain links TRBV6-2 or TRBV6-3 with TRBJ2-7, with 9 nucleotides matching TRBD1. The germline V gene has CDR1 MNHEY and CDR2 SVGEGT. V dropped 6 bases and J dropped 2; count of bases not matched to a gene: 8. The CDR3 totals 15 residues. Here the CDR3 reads CASRSRGTGTYEQYF. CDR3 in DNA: TGTGCCAGCAGATCCCGCGGGACAGGGACCTACGAGCAGTACTTC.

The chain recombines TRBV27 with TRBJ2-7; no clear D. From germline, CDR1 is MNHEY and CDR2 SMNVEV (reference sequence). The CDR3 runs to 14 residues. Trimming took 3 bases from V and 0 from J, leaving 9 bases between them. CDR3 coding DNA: TGTGCCAGCAGTTTCGCACCGAGCTCCTACGAGCAGTACTTC. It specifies CASSFAPSSYEQYF.

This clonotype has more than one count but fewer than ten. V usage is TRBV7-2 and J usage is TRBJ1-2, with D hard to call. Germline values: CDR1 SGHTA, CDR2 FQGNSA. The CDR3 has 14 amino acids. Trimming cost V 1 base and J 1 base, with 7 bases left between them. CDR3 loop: CASSLVRINYGYTF. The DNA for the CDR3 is TGTGCCAGCAGCTTAGTCCGGATTAACTATGGCTACACCTTC.

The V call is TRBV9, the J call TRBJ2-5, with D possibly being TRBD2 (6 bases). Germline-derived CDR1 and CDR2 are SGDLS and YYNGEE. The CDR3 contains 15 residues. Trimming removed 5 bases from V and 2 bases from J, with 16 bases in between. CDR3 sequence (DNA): TGTGCCAGCAGGGAGGTGGCGGCGGGGCAAGAGACCCAGTACTTC. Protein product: CASREVAAGQETQYF.

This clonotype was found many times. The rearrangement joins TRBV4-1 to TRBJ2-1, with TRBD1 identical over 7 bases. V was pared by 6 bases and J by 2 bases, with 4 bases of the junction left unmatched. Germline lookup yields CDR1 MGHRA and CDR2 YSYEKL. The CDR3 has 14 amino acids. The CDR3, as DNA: TGCGCCAGCAGTACGGACAGGACCTACAATGAGCAGTTCTTC. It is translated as CASSTDRTYNEQFF.

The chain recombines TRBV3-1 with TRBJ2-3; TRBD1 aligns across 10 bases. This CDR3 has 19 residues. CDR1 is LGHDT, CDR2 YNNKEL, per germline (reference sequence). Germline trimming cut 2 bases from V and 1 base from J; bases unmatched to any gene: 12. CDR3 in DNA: TGTGCCAGCAGCCAACCCGTTAGAAGACAGGGGGCTCGCACAGATACGCAGTATTTT. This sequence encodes CASSQPVRRQGARTDTQYF.

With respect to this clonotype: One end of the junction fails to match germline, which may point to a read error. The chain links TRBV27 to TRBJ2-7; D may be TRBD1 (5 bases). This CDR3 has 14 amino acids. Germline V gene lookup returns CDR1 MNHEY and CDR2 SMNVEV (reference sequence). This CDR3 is CASSFQGLVYERYF. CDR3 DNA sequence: TGTGCCAGCAGTTTCCAGGGTCTTGTTTACGAGCGGTACTTC.

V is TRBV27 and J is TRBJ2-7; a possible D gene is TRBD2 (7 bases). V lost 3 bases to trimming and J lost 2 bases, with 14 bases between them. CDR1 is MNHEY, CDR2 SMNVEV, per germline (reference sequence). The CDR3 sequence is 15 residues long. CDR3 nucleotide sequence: TGTGCCAGCAGTTTTTGGGAGGGGGGAACCTACGAGCAGTACTTC. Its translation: CASSFWEGGTYEQYF.

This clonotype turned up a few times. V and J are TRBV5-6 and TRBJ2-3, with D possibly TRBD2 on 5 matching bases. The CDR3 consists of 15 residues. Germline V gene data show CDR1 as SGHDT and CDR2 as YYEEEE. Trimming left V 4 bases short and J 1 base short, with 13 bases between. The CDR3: CASSVPGSGTDTQYF. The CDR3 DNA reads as TGTGCCAGCAGCGTCCCGGGGTCTGGCACAGATACGCAGTATTTT.

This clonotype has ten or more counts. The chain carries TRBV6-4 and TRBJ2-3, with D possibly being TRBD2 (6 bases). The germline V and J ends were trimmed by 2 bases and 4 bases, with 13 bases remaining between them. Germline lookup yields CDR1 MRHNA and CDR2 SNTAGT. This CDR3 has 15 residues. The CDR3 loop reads CASSDGSSGADTQYF. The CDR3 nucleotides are TGTGCCAGCAGTGACGGGAGCTCGGGGGCAGATACGCAGTATTTT.

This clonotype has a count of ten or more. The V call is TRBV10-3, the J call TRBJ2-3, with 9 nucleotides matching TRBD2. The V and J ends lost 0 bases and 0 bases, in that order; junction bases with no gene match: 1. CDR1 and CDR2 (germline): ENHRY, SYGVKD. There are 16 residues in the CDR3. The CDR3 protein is CAISESGLASTDTQYF. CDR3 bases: TGTGCCATCAGTGAGTCCGGACTAGCGAGCACAGATACGCAGTATTTT.

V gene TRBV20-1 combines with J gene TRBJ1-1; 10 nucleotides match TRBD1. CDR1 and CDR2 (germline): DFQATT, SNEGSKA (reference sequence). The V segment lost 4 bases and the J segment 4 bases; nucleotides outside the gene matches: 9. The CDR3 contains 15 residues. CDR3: CSATRGTGVITEAFF. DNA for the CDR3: TGCAGTGCTACGAGGGGGACAGGGGTTATCACTGAAGCTTTCTTT.

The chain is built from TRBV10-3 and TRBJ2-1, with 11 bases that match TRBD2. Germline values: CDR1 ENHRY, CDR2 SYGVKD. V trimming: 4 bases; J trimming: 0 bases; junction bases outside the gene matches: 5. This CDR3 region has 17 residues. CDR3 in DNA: TGTGCCATCAGTGGATTAGCGGGGGGGCACTCCTACAATGAGCAGTTCTTC. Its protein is CAISGLAGGHSYNEQFF.

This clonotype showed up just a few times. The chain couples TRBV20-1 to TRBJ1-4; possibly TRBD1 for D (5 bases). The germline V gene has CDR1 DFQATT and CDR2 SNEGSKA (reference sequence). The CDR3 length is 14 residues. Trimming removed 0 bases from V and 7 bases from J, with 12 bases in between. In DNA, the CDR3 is TGCAGTGCTAGAGATCGGGTTAGGGGTGAAAAACTGTTTTTT. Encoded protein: CSARDRVRGEKLFF.